A single sample gave rise to the 6 T cell receptor beta chains below, sequenced in a study of a mutant IDH1 vaccine in newly diagnosed glioma. Time point given: week 23, last vaccination. Every vaccination contained 300 ug of the mutant IDH1 20-mer peptide and was paired with topical imiquimod. Data came from immunoSEQ multiplex PCR; TCRdb stores just in-frame clones and leaves some out. The profile shows approximately 50,000 clones, around 87% of them singletons. What these receptors recognize is not known. Sequenced material: PBMCs, taken from a glioma patient whose treatment included an IDH1 peptide vaccine. The receptors here all came from a man aged 35-49 years with glioma.

The chain employs TRBV21-1 and TRBJ2-1; the table's D call, TRBD2, has no DNA check behind it. TRBV21-1 is marked as a pseudogene. The CDR3 loop spans 17 amino acids. CDR3 amino acids: CARGPGGPIISYNEQFF. CDR3 bases: TGTGCCAGGGGACCGGGAGGGCCCATTATCTCCTACAATGAGCAGTTCTTC.

V and J are TRBV5-1 and TRBJ2-3, with a weak D call TRBD1 (5 bases). Germline assignment: CDR1 SGHRS and CDR2 YFSETQ. The length of the CDR3 is 13 residues. Deletions cut 4 bases from V and 6 bases from J, with 12 bases between. The CDR3 here is CASSPTAQDTQYF. Written as DNA, the CDR3 is TGCGCCAGCAGCCCGACAGCCCAGGATACGCAGTATTTT.

The CDR3 loop reads CASSLTANYGYTF. Here the CDR3 DNA reads TGTGCCAGCAGCTTGACTGCTAACTATGGCTACACCTTC. The chain uses TRBV5-4 and TRBJ1-2; unclear D gene. The ends were cut back, 1 base at V and 0 bases at J, with 4 bases in the middle. The CDR3 contains 13 residues. Germline-derived CDR1 and CDR2 are SGHNT and YYREEE (reference sequence). The variable domain in full, completed from reference TRBV5-4 and TRBJ1-2, reads ETGVTQSPTHLIKTRGQQVTLRCSSQSGHNTVSWYQQALGQGPQFIFQYYREEENGRGNFPPRFSGLQFPNYSSELNVNALELDDSALYLCASSLTANYGYTFGSGTRLTVV.

The CDR3 spells CASSGTGGSEQFF. CDR3 in DNA: TGTGCCAGCAGTGGGACAGGGGGGTCTGAGCAGTTCTTC. This rearrangement joins TRBV28 to TRBJ2-1, with 11 bases aligning to TRBD1. Germline V gives CDR1 MDHEN, CDR2 SYDVKM. CDR3 length: 13 residues. With V trimmed by 5 bases and J by 9 bases, 3 bases remained unmatched.

V usage is TRBV5-1 and J usage is TRBJ1-3; D may be TRBD1 (6 bases). This CDR3 has 16 residues. CDR1 and CDR2 from the germline V gene are SGHRS and YFSETQ. V dropped 4 bases and J dropped 0 bases, with 14 bases sitting between them. In DNA form, the CDR3 reads TGCGCCAGCAGCGACCCCCGGGACAACTCTGGAAACACCATATATTTT. This encodes CASSDPRDNSGNTIYF.

This rearrangement joins TRBV9 to TRBJ2-2; 8 bases are a match to TRBD1. The CDR3 is 17 amino acids. V lost 1 base, J lost 4 bases, and 9 bases stayed unmatched. CDR1 is SGDLS, CDR2 YYNGEE, per germline. CDR3 loop: CASSVRIGQGSTGELFF. CDR3 DNA: TGTGCCAGCAGCGTACGTATCGGACAGGGCTCCACCGGGGAGCTGTTTTTT.